The sequence of this T cell receptor beta chain was determined in a study of shared clonotypes between healthy human individuals. Study-wide findings and caveats: Naive CD4 clonotypes were shared across a few donors at roughly 4.6%. Estimated richness was generally greater in naive than memory subsets.

About this clone: Its antigen is unknown.

The repertoire was sequenced with immunoSEQ multiplex PCR; TCRdb's copy has only in-frame clones and lacks some. The sample yields roughly 2.4 million clones, approximately 94% seen once. Sequenced material: naive CD4+ T cells sorted from blood. Subset specified: CD45RA+ positively selected. This clonotype originated in a man younger than 30 in good health.

As DNA, the CDR3 is TGTGCCTGGAGTTCGGGCAATACGAACACTGAAGCTTTCTTT. Its translation: CAWSSGNTNTEAFF. This chain links TRBV30 with TRBJ1-1; D is uncertain. V shed 2 bases and J shed 1 base, with 11 bases lying between them. The CDR3 has 14 amino acids. Germline CDR1 and CDR2: GTSNPN and SVGIG (reference sequence).